The 10 T cell receptor beta chains listed next were all sequenced from one sample in a study of control samples from healthy donors and cancer patients. Profiled with immunoSEQ multiplex PCR; TCRdb holds only in-frame clones, not every one. The table shows 130,000 or so clones, with about 90% occurring only once. Sequencing was carried out using blood. The origin of the receptors is a man younger than 35 in good health.

Turning to this clone: Other DNA sequences from this sample encode an identical CDR3 as well. The rearrangement links TRBV7-2 to TRBJ2-7; 8 bases align to TRBD1. The V gene's germline CDR1 is SGHTA and CDR2 FQGNSA. CDR3 length equals 15 residues. The ends lost 1 base at V and 1 base at J; junction bases unmatched: 3. CDR3 protein: CASSLVQGASYEQYF. The CDR3 DNA is TGTGCCAGCAGCTTAGTGCAGGGGGCTTCCTACGAGCAGTACTTC.

J is TRBJ2-1 and V is TRBV19; D remains unclear. CDR3 length equals 11 residues. V was clipped by 3 bases and J by 8 bases, with 5 bases between them. Germline V CDR1 and CDR2: LNHDA, SQIVND (reference sequence). As DNA, the CDR3 is TGTGCCAGTAGTATGGTAGATGAGCAGTTCTTC. It is translated as CASSMVDEQFF.

The gene calls are TRBV29-1 and TRBJ2-5; the match to TRBD2 covers 12 bases. The CDR3 loop spans 16 amino acids. Trimming removed 2 bases from V and 5 bases from J; junction bases left unmatched: 9. Germline lookup yields CDR1 SQVTM and CDR2 ANQGSEA. The CDR3 bases are TGCAGCGTTGAAAAGAGGCTAGCGGGGGGGCACGAGACCCAGTACTTC. Amino acids: CSVEKRLAGGHETQYF.

This clone was counted between two and nine times. The gene calls are TRBV7-9 and TRBJ1-6; 9 positions agree with TRBD1. CDR1 and CDR2 from the germline V gene are SEHNR and FQNEAQ (reference sequence). V lost 1 base, J lost 8 bases, and 0 bases stayed unmatched. CDR3 length: 14 residues. The CDR3 nucleotides read TGTGCCAGCAGCTTAGGGGACAGGGATTCACCCCTCCACTTT. Encoded protein: CASSLGDRDSPLHF. The variable domain in full, with the rest retrieved from reference TRBV7-9 and TRBJ1-6, is DTGVSQNPRHKITKRGQNVTFRCDPISEHNRLYWYRQTLGQGPEFLTYFQNEAQLEKSRLLSDRFSAERPKGSFSTLEIQRTEQGDSAMYLCASSLGDRDSPLHFGNGTRLTVT.

The V gene is TRBV6-1, the J gene TRBJ1-4; D remains unclear. Looked up from germline, CDR1 is MNHNS and CDR2 is SASEGT. This CDR3 comprises 16 residues. V was cut by 0 bases and J by 0 bases, with 8 bases left in between. The CDR3 coding sequence is TGTGCCAGCAGTGAAGCGCATCTGGCAACTAATGAAAAACTGTTTTTT. This sequence encodes CASSEAHLATNEKLFF.

This chain connects TRBV6-4 to TRBJ1-1; no reliable D call. The CDR3 consists of 15 residues. Between the trimmed V and J ends, which lost 5 bases and 0 bases, there was a span of 13 bases. Germline V lookup: CDR1 MRHNA, CDR2 SNTAGT. Here the CDR3 reads CASSRSGDLNTEAFF. In nucleotides, the CDR3 is TGTGCCAGCAGTAGGTCCGGGGATTTGAACACTGAAGCTTTCTTT.

This sequence joins TRBV5-6 and TRBJ2-1; no firm D call. Trimming pared 1 base from V and 5 bases from J, leaving 13 bases between. Germline V gene data show CDR1 as SGHDT and CDR2 as YYEEEE. The CDR3 is 15 amino acids. The DNA for the CDR3 is TGTGCCAGCAGCTTGCAGACAATCGATGACAATGAGCAGTTCTTC. Protein: CASSLQTIDDNEQFF.

This clone appeared a single time. The DNA for the CDR3 is TGTGCCAGCAGCTTGGCGGGACAGGGCAACAATGAGCAGTTCTTC. This codes for CASSLAGQGNNEQFF. V gene TRBV5-5 combines with J gene TRBJ2-1; 9 nucleotides line up with TRBD1. J was trimmed by 5 bases and V by 0 bases; bases with no gene match: 3. The CDR3 covers 15 residues. From germline, CDR1 is SGHKS and CDR2 YYEKEE (reference sequence). Looking up the rest from reference TRBV5-5 and TRBJ2-1 gives the full variable domain: DAGVTQSPTHLIKTRGQQVTLRCSPISGHKSVSWYQQVLGQGPQFIFQYYEKEERGRGNFPDRFSARQFPNYSSELNVNALLLGDSALYLCASSLAGQGNNEQFFGPGTRLTVL.

The chain combines TRBV7-6 with TRBJ2-3, with TRBD1 identical over 8 bases. Germline CDR1 SGHVS, CDR2 FNYEAQ. V lost 2 bases to trimming and J lost 4 bases; unmatched junction nucleotides: 5. The CDR3 has 15 amino acids. The DNA for the CDR3 is TGTGCCAGCAGCTTATGGGACAGGTCCCCAGATACGCAGTATTTT. As protein: CASSLWDRSPDTQYF.

The V call is TRBV18, the J call TRBJ2-2; TRBD1 matches 8 bases. In germline, CDR1 is KGHSH, CDR2 LQKENI. The junction had 10 bases not matched to a gene; V was cut back by 4 bases and J by 0 bases. The CDR3 consists of 18 residues. CDR3 sequence reads: CASSLRTGPDPNTGELFF. The CDR3, as DNA: TGTGCCAGCTCACTCCGGACAGGGCCCGACCCGAACACCGGGGAGCTGTTTTTT.